The 21 T cell receptor beta chains reported below all come from one sample, sequenced in a study of blood T cell repertoires in COVID-19. Repertoires were generated with immunoSEQ multiplex PCR, while TCRdb's copy carries only in-frame clones and drops some. The table shows over 450,000 clones, with roughly 89% occurring only once. Sequencing was performed on peripheral blood. The receptors derive from a young man with COVID-19, enrolled during active disease.

The rearrangement joins TRBV3-1 (or the pseudogene TRBV3-2) to TRBJ2-1; D possibly corresponds to TRBD2 (6 bases). Between the trimmed V and J ends, which lost 1 base and 7 bases, there was a span of 14 bases. Per germline, CDR1 LGHDT and CDR2 YNNKEL (reference sequence). The length of the CDR3 is 15 residues. The CDR3: CASSQGLGVGNEQFF. Written as DNA, the CDR3 is TGTGCCAGCAGCCAAGGACTAGGAGTTGGGAATGAGCAGTTCTTC.

The CDR3 protein is CASSPAAGRVRTEAFF. CDR3 coding DNA: TGTGCCAGCAGTCCGGCGGCGGGGCGAGTAAGAACTGAAGCTTTCTTT. The chain combines TRBV27 with TRBJ1-1; D is perhaps TRBD1 (5 bases). The germline V gene has CDR1 MNHEY and CDR2 SMNVEV (reference sequence). The germline V and J ends were trimmed by 5 bases and 5 bases, with 21 bases remaining between them. The CDR3 extends over 16 amino acids.

The chain joins TRBV5-4 to TRBJ2-7; 10 positions agree with TRBD2. Germline CDR1 and CDR2: SGHNT and YYREEE (reference sequence). The trim removed 0 bases at V and 5 bases at J, leaving 5 bases unmatched. This CDR3 has 15 residues. In nucleotides, the CDR3 is TGTGCCAGCAGCTTGGCTAGCGGGAGTAGGGACGAGCAGTACTTC. Protein sequence: CASSLASGSRDEQYF.

The genes are TRBV27 and TRBJ1-1; no clear D gene. CDR1 is MNHEY and CDR2 is SMNVEV in the germline V gene (reference sequence). Between the trimmed V and J ends, which lost 5 bases and 2 bases, there was a span of 9 bases. CDR3 length equals 13 residues. The CDR3 bases are TGTGCCAGCAGTCCAACACGCAACACTGAAGCTTTCTTT. As protein: CASSPTRNTEAFF.

This chain uses TRBV6-4 with TRBJ1-2; a possible D gene is TRBD1 (6 bases). Germline V gene data show CDR1 as MRHNA and CDR2 as SNTAGT. The CDR3 covers 15 residues. V was cut by 6 bases and J by 0 bases, with 14 bases left in between. CDR3 region: CASSPTGKSNYGYTF. The CDR3 region has the DNA TGTGCCAGCAGCCCAACAGGGAAATCTAACTATGGCTACACCTTC.

V and J are TRBV7-9 and TRBJ1-5, with TRBD1 matching 8 bases. The J segment lost 11 bases and the V segment lost 5 bases, leaving 5 bases of the junction unmatched. The CDR3 length is 12 residues. Germline V CDR1 and CDR2: SEHNR, FQNEAQ (reference sequence). CDR3 protein: CASSPGGAAQHF. In nucleotides, the CDR3 is TGTGCCAGCAGCCCAGGGGGCGCGGCCCAGCATTTT.

V and J are TRBV6-6 and TRBJ1-1, with D perhaps matching TRBD1 (5 bases). Trimming took 7 bases from V and 6 from J, leaving 21 bases between them. Germline lookup yields CDR1 MNHNY and CDR2 SVGAGI (reference sequence). The CDR3 is 15 amino acids. In nucleotides, the CDR3 is TGTGCCAGCAAATATCCCGGACAAAAAAGGGCTGAAGCTTTCTTT. Amino acids: CASKYPGQKRAEAFF.

The rearrangement uses TRBV2 and TRBJ2-7, with 8 bases lining up with TRBD1. Trimming removed 2 bases from V and 6 bases from J; junction bases left unmatched: 6. The germline V gene encodes CDR1 SNHLY and CDR2 FYNNEI. This CDR3 has 14 residues. This CDR3 is CASSEQGAPLEQYF. CDR3 nucleotides: TGTGCCAGCAGTGAACAGGGGGCCCCCCTCGAGCAGTACTTC.

J is TRBJ2-3 and V is TRBV6-5, with 9 bases lining up with TRBD2. Germline V gene lookup returns CDR1 MNHEY and CDR2 SVGAGI. The trim removed 4 bases at V and 6 bases at J, leaving 8 bases unmatched. CDR3 length equals 15 residues. CDR3 sequence: CASSLSSGIGDTQYF. The CDR3 DNA reads as TGTGCCAGCAGTTTGTCTAGCGGGATAGGGGATACGCAGTATTTT.

The V call is TRBV6-5, the J call TRBJ2-7; TRBD2 matches at 7 bases. The CDR3 length is 14 residues. Germline CDR1 reads MNHEY; CDR2 reads SVGAGI. V lost 8 bases to trimming and J lost 5 bases; unmatched junction nucleotides: 12. CDR3 sequence: CASREVGGVHEQYF. The CDR3, as DNA: TGTGCCAGCCGGGAGGTTGGCGGGGTCCACGAGCAGTACTTC.

Written as DNA, the CDR3 is TGTGCCAGCAGTTTCTCCCGTAACTATGGCTACACCTTC. Residues: CASSFSRNYGYTF. The genes are TRBV12-3 or TRBV12-4 and TRBJ1-2; D uncertain. Trimming took off 3 bases at V and 1 base at J, with 6 bases between the two ends. The CDR3 has 13 residues.

This sequence joins TRBV6-5 and TRBJ1-1; 10 nucleotides match TRBD1. The germline V gene has CDR1 MNHEY and CDR2 SVGAGI. The junction had 5 bases not matched to a gene; V was cut back by 10 bases and J by 0 bases. This CDR3 has 14 amino acids. CDR3: CATGTGAMNTEAFF. The CDR3 bases are TGTGCCACGGGGACAGGGGCCATGAACACTGAAGCTTTCTTT.

This chain connects TRBV4-1 to TRBJ2-1; perhaps TRBD2 as D (6 bases). V lost 2 bases to trimming and J lost 0 bases, with 17 bases between them. This CDR3 is built from 18 residues. The germline gives CDR1 MGHRA, CDR2 YSYEKL. In DNA form, the CDR3 reads TGCGCCAGCAGCCAACATCCCCCCGGGACTGACTCCTACAATGAGCAGTTCTTC. This gives the protein CASSQHPPGTDSYNEQFF.

CDR3 bases: TGTGCCAGTAGTAGCGATGGGACAGGGTCTTACGAGCAGTACTTC. As protein: CASSSDGTGSYEQYF. J is TRBJ2-7 and V is TRBV19; 9 positions agree with TRBD1. Per the germline V gene, CDR1 is LNHDA and CDR2 is SQIVND (reference sequence). V lost 4 bases and J lost 4; bases outside the gene matches: 8. The CDR3 has 15 residues.

The rearrangement links TRBV7-6 to TRBJ2-2; unclear D gene. The CDR3 runs to 14 residues. Germline V lookup: CDR1 SGHVS, CDR2 FNYEAQ. Trimming removed 1 base from V and 4 bases from J, with 7 bases in between. Here the CDR3 reads CASSLDRTTGELFF. The DNA of the CDR3 is TGTGCCAGCAGCTTAGACAGAACCACCGGGGAGCTGTTTTTT.

This clone was detected only once. J is TRBJ2-2 and V is TRBV5-1, with D tentatively TRBD1 (6 bases). There are 17 residues in the CDR3. The V gene lost 3 bases and the J gene lost 1 base, with 16 bases spanning the gap. Germline V gene sequence: CDR1 SGHRS, CDR2 YFSETQ. Written as DNA, the CDR3 is TGCGCCAGCAGCTCGGTGCCGGGACAAGGGAACACCGGGGAGCTGTTTTTT. Residues: CASSSVPGQGNTGELFF.

The chain is built from TRBV9 and TRBJ2-5, with 11 bases aligning to TRBD2. Germline trimming cut 3 bases from V and 3 bases from J; bases unmatched to any gene: 13. The CDR3 is made up of 18 amino acids. In germline, CDR1 is SGDLS, CDR2 YYNGEE. DNA for the CDR3: TGTGCCAGCAGCGCCCAGAAGGGATTAGCGGGAGGGGAAGAGACCCAGTACTTC. The encoded protein is CASSAQKGLAGGEETQYF.

The V gene is TRBV11-2, the J gene TRBJ2-3; TRBD2 might be the D (7 bases). The CDR3 runs to 16 residues. Trimming stripped 7 bases from V and 0 bases from J, with 17 bases between. The V gene's germline CDR1 is SGHAT and CDR2 FQNNGV. In nucleotides, the CDR3 is TGTGCCAGCACGCCCGAGGGGGGGTTTAGCACAGATACGCAGTATTTT. Its translation: CASTPEGGFSTDTQYF. Based on the CDR3 plus reference TRBV11-2 and TRBJ2-3, the full variable domain is EAGVAQSPRYKIIEKRQSVAFWCNPISGHATLYWYQQILGQGPKLLIQFQNNGVVDDSQLPKDRFSAERLKGVDSTLKIQPAKLEDSAVYLCASTPEGGFSTDTQYFGPGTRLTVL.

The V and J genes are TRBV23-1 and TRBJ2-7, with 9 bases identical to TRBD2. TRBV23-1 is filed as an ORF, its function uncertain. Germline trimming cut 0 bases from V and 7 bases from J; bases unmatched to any gene: 10. The CDR3 length is 16 residues. CDR3 protein: CASSQSGSSGIREQYF. DNA for the CDR3: TGCGCCAGCAGTCAATCAGGTTCTAGCGGGATACGGGAGCAGTACTTC.

The V gene is TRBV10-3, the J gene TRBJ2-1; 9 nucleotides agree with TRBD2. There are 13 residues in the CDR3. Germline V lookup: CDR1 ENHRY, CDR2 SYGVKD. The V and J ends lost 8 bases and 6 bases, in that order; junction bases with no gene match: 5. This CDR3 is CAIGLAPLNEQFF. The CDR3 DNA sequence: TGTGCCATCGGACTAGCGCCCCTCAATGAGCAGTTCTTC.

This chain links TRBV20-1 with TRBJ2-1; 10 positions agree with TRBD2. The CDR3 covers 17 residues. Germline assignment: CDR1 DFQATT and CDR2 SNEGSKA (reference sequence). V trimming: 3 bases; J trimming: 0 bases; junction bases outside the gene matches: 8. The CDR3 DNA follows: TGCAGTGCTAGTTATATTAGCGGGAGGTCCTCCTACAATGAGCAGTTCTTC. Amino acid sequence: CSASYISGRSSYNEQFF.